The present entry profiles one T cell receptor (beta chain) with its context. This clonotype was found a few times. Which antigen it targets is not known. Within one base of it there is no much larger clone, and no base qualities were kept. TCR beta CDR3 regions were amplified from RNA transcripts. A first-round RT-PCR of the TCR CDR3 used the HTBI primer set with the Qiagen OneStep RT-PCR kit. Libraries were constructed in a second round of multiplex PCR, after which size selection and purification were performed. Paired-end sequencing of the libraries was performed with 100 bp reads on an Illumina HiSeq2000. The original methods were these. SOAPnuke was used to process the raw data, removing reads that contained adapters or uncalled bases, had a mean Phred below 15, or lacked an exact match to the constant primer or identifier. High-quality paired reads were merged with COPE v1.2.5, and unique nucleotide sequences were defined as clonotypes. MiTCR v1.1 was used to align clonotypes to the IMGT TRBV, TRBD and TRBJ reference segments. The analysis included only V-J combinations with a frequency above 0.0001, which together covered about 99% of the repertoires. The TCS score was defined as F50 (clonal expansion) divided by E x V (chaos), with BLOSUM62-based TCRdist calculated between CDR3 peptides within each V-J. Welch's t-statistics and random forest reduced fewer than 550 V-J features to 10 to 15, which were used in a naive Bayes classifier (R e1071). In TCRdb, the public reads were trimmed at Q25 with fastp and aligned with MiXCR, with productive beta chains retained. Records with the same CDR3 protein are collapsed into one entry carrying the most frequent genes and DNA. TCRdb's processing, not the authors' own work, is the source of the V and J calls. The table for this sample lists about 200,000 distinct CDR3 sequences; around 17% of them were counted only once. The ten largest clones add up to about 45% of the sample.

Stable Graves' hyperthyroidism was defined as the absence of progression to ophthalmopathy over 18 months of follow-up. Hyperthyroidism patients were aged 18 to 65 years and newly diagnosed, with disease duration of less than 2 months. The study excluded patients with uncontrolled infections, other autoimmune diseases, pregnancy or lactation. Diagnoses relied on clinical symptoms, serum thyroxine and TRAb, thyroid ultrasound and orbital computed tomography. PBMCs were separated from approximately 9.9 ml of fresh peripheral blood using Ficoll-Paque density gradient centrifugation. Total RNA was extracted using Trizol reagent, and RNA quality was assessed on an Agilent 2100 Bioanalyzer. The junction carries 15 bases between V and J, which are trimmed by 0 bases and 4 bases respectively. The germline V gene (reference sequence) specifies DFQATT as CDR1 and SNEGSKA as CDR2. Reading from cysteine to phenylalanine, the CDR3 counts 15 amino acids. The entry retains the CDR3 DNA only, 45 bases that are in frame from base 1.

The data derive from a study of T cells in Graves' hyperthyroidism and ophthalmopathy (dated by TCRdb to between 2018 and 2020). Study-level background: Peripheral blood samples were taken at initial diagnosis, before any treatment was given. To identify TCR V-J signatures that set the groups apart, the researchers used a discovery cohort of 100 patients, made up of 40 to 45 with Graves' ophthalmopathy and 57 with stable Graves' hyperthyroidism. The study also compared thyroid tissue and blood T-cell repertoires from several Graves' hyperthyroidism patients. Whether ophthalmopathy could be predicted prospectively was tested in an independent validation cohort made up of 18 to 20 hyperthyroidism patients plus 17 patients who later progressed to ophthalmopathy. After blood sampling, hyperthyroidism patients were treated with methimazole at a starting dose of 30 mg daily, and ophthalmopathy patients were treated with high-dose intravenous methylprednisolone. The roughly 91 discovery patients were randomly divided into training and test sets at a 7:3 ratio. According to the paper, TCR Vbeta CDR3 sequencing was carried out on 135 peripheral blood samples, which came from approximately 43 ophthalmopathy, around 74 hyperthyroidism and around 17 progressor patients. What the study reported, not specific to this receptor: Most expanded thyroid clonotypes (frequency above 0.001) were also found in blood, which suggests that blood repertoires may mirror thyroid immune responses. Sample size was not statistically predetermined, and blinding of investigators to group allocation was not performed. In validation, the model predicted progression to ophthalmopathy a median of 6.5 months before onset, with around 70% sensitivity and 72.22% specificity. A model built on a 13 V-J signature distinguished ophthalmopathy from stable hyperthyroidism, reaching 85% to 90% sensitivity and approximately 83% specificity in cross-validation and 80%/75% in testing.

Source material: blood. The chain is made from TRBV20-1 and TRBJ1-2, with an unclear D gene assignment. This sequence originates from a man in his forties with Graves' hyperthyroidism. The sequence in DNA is TGCAGTGCTAGAGATTGGGAAGGGCTTTCCTATGGCTACACCTTC. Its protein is CSARDWEGLSYGYTF.